This T cell receptor (beta chain) emerged from a study of OX40 agonist ivuxolimab in advanced cancers. Background on the study: Prior anti-PD-1, anti-PD-L1 or anti-CTLA-4 therapy was allowed; about 39% had some.

Findings and caveats of the study: Certain nonresponders additionally had low normalized T-cell clonal expansion. Expanded clones were, on average, more numerous among CD8+ T cells than CD4+. Dose levels from 0.1 to 3.0 mg/kg saw CD4+ and CD8+ blood T cells expand clonally by week 6.

The method was immunoSEQ multiplex PCR; TCRdb's version includes in-frame clones alone and lacks a portion of them. This sample has over 30,000 clones; approximately 80% occur once, and the top ten carry roughly 12%. In the case of this clone: The antigen is undetermined.

Trimming took 4 bases from V and 4 from J; bases not matched to a gene: 4. This CDR3 comprises 15 residues. Germline-derived CDR1 and CDR2 are MNHEY and SMNVEV (reference sequence). The sequencing here drew on CD4+ or CD8+ T cells sorted from blood, taken in a trial of the OX40 agonist ivuxolimab. The V call is TRBV27, the J call TRBJ1-2; 12 bases agree with TRBD1. The TCR sequence derives from an adult with an advanced solid tumor such as melanoma, head and neck, liver or kidney cancer. The CDR3 DNA reads TGTGCCAGCAGTTGGGGACAGGGGGCTCTCTATGGCTACACCTTC. Its protein is CASSWGQGALYGYTF.